The 29 T cell receptor beta chains given below trace back to one sample, sequenced in a study of blood T cell repertoires in COVID-19. Data came from immunoSEQ multiplex PCR; TCRdb stores just in-frame clones and leaves some out. This table has approximately 70,000 clones, 80% appearing once. Sequencing used peripheral blood. Receptors were obtained from a man in his 70s who had recovered from COVID-19.

This chain links TRBV30 with TRBJ1-5; weak D call: TRBD1 (6 bases). The CDR3 sequence is 18 residues long. Trimming stripped 4 bases from V and 0 bases from J, with 22 bases between. Germline V gene sequence: CDR1 GTSNPN, CDR2 SVGIG (reference sequence). CDR3 sequence (DNA): TGTGCCTGGACCACTGGGCAGGGGACGAGCTATAGCAATCAGCCCCAGCATTTT. This encodes CAWTTGQGTSYSNQPQHF.

The gene calls are TRBV28 and TRBJ2-6, with D maybe TRBD2 (7 bases). V lost 1 base and J lost 1, with 14 bases in between. This CDR3 is 18 amino acids long. Looked up from germline, CDR1 is MDHEN and CDR2 is SYDVKM. CDR3 protein: CASSLSGEGGSGANVLTF. DNA of the CDR3: TGTGCCAGCAGTTTATCAGGGGAGGGTGGTTCTGGGGCCAACGTCCTGACTTTC.

The chain has TRBV25-1 and TRBJ2-5; possible D gene TRBD1, 7 bases. Trimming stripped 8 bases from V and 2 bases from J, with 15 bases between. CDR1 and CDR2 from the germline V gene are MGHDK and SYGVNS. The CDR3 loop spans 14 amino acids. Here the CDR3 reads CASGTTGRQETQYF. The CDR3 DNA is TGTGCCAGCGGGACGACAGGGAGGCAAGAGACCCAGTACTTC.

The chain uses TRBV28 and TRBJ2-5; 12 nucleotides agree with TRBD2. V shed 6 bases and J 4 bases; nucleotides not matched to a gene: 12. Germline CDR1 reads MDHEN; CDR2 reads SYDVKM. The CDR3 runs 17 residues. In DNA, the CDR3 is TGTGCCAGCAGGTCACCAACCCTAGCGGGGGGGCTAGAGACCCAGTACTTC. Translating it yields CASRSPTLAGGLETQYF.

This chain uses TRBV5-6 with TRBJ2-5, with TRBD2 as a possible D gene (5 bases). This CDR3 has 15 residues. The V end was cut by 0 bases, the J end by 5 bases, with 14 bases between. Germline CDR1 and CDR2: SGHDT and YYEEEE. The CDR3 protein is CASSLAEAGRETQYF. The CDR3, as DNA: TGTGCCAGCAGCTTGGCCGAGGCGGGTCGGGAGACCCAGTACTTC.

The genes are TRBV5-5 and TRBJ2-5; maybe TRBD2 (7 bases). From germline, CDR1 is SGHKS and CDR2 YYEKEE (reference sequence). V was trimmed by 4 bases and J by 5 bases, leaving 18 bases between them. This CDR3 has 15 residues. CDR3 in amino acids: CASSTRGAVEETQYF. The CDR3 DNA is TGTGCCAGCAGCACCCGGGGGGCGGTGGAGGAGACCCAGTACTTC.

This rearrangement joins TRBV28 to TRBJ1-2; 9 bases are a match to TRBD1. V dropped 6 bases and J dropped 8; count of bases not matched to a gene: 10. The CDR3 sequence is 14 residues long. CDR1 is MDHEN and CDR2 is SYDVKM in the germline V gene. The CDR3 coding sequence is TGTGCCAGCAGCACCAAGAGGGACAGGGACGGCTACACCTTC. It codes for CASSTKRDRDGYTF.

The chain carries TRBV10-3 and TRBJ1-5; D unclear. This CDR3 contains 15 residues. Germline values: CDR1 ENHRY, CDR2 SYGVKD. V was clipped by 3 bases and J by 2 bases, with 11 bases between them. DNA for the CDR3: TGTGCCATCAGTGACCCCACAGTGGGCAATCAGCCCCAGCATTTT. The encoded protein is CAISDPTVGNQPQHF.

CDR3 in amino acids: CASSQAGGVVGGYTF. The DNA for the CDR3 is TGCGCCAGCAGCCAGGCAGGGGGAGTGGTAGGTGGCTACACCTTC. This rearrangement joins TRBV4-3 to TRBJ1-2; TRBD1 matches 7 bases. Looked up from germline, CDR1 is LGHNA and CDR2 is YSLEER. V trimming: 3 bases; J trimming: 7 bases; junction bases outside the gene matches: 11. The CDR3 totals 15 residues.

The gene calls are TRBV19 and TRBJ2-7; 7 positions match TRBD1. The CDR3 covers 14 residues. CDR1 and CDR2 (germline): LNHDA, SQIVND (reference sequence). Losses at the gene ends were 0 bases for V and 3 bases for J; bases not matched to a gene: 2. This CDR3 reads CASSIEQGFYEQYF. The CDR3, as DNA: TGTGCCAGTAGTATAGAACAGGGGTTCTACGAGCAGTACTTC.

The genes are TRBV28 and TRBJ1-6, with 7 positions matching TRBD1. Germline loops: CDR1 MDHEN, CDR2 SYDVKM. The J segment lost 5 bases and the V segment lost 6 bases, leaving 4 bases of the junction unmatched. The CDR3 consists of 14 residues. The CDR3 is CASRPTGDNSPLHF. Written as DNA, the CDR3 is TGTGCCAGCAGACCTACAGGGGATAATTCACCCCTCCACTTT.

The V and J genes are TRBV5-1 and TRBJ2-6, with 7 bases lining up with TRBD1. The CDR3 covers 18 residues. Germline CDR1 SGHRS, CDR2 YFSETQ. The trim removed 4 bases at V and 1 base at J, leaving 11 bases unmatched. CDR3 region: CASSRTLAGGSGANVLTF. For the CDR3, the DNA is TGCGCCAGCAGCCGGACTTTGGCAGGGGGTTCTGGGGCCAACGTCCTGACTTTC.

The chain links TRBV9 to TRBJ2-5; D uncertain. Trimming pared 0 bases from V and 4 bases from J, leaving 7 bases between. CDR1 and CDR2 (germline): SGDLS, YYNGEE. The CDR3 runs 13 residues. CDR3 sequence reads: CASSVDNRETQYF. The CDR3 DNA reads as TGTGCCAGCAGCGTAGATAATCGAGAGACCCAGTACTTC.

The sample holds a few counts of this clone. This sequence joins TRBV28 and TRBJ1-5, with TRBD1 identical over 8 bases. V lost 6 bases to trimming and J lost 5 bases; unmatched junction nucleotides: 6. The CDR3 runs 14 residues. The germline gives CDR1 MDHEN, CDR2 SYDVKM. CDR3 in amino acids: CASSKDRGHQPQHF. The CDR3 DNA reads TGTGCCAGCAGCAAAGACAGGGGACATCAGCCCCAGCATTTT.

V is TRBV21-1 and J is TRBJ2-2; no check of the table's D call, TRBD1, against the DNA was made. TRBV21-1 is a documented pseudogene. This CDR3 has 18 amino acids. DNA for the CDR3: TGTGCCAGCAGCAAAGTAATTAGTCCAGGGAAGCGCACCGGGGAGCTGTTTTTT. It encodes CASSKVISPGKRTGELFF.

This clone appeared a single time. Here the CDR3 reads CASTLIAALYNEQFF. In nucleotides, the CDR3 is TGTGCCAGCACCTTAATAGCTGCTCTGTACAATGAGCAGTTCTTC. The chain joins TRBV2 to TRBJ2-1; D is unresolved. The CDR3 loop spans 15 amino acids. Germline V gives CDR1 SNHLY, CDR2 FYNNEI. V lost 7 bases, J lost 4 bases, and 17 bases lay in between.

DNA of the CDR3: TGTGCCAGCAGCTTAGGGTGGACAGGCAGAACCGATGAAAAACTGTTTTTT. Protein sequence: CASSLGWTGRTDEKLFF. The rearrangement uses TRBV7-9 and TRBJ1-4; 7 nucleotides line up with TRBD1. The germline V gene has CDR1 SEHNR and CDR2 FQNEAQ (reference sequence). The CDR3 consists of 17 residues. The V gene end was trimmed by 1 base and the J gene end by 6 bases; junction bases not matched to a gene: 11.

The chain links TRBV18 to TRBJ1-1; 9 bases are shared with TRBD1. In germline, CDR1 is KGHSH, CDR2 LQKENI. Trimming at V came to 4 bases and at J to 6 bases, leaving 12 bases not matched to a gene. This CDR3 is built from 16 residues. Written as DNA, the CDR3 is TGTGCCAGCTCACAGGGACAGGGCAGGGCGGATGCTGAAGCTTTCTTT. Translation gives CASSQGQGRADAEAFF.

This chain joins TRBV7-2 and TRBJ1-6; no clear D. This CDR3 spans 16 amino acids. Per germline, CDR1 SGHTA and CDR2 FQGNSA. V shed 5 bases and J shed 2 bases, with 13 bases lying between them. The chain's CDR3 is CASSPRQDPYNSPLHF. CDR3 DNA: TGTGCCAGCAGCCCAAGGCAGGATCCCTATAATTCACCCCTCCACTTT.

The chain recombines TRBV6-5 with TRBJ1-2; no definite D call. CDR3 size: 12 residues. V was trimmed by 6 bases and J by 8 bases, leaving 13 bases between them. Germline assignment: CDR1 MNHEY and CDR2 SVGAGI. The CDR3 sequence is CASSEATRGYTF. The DNA for the CDR3 is TGTGCCAGCAGCGAGGCGACTAGAGGCTACACCTTC.

The rearrangement uses TRBV11-2 and TRBJ1-6; 8 bases line up with TRBD1. J was trimmed by 7 bases and V by 4 bases; bases with no gene match: 6. CDR3 length equals 15 residues. From germline, CDR1 is SGHAT and CDR2 FQNNGV. CDR3 in amino acids: CASSSQTGVNSPLHF. In nucleotides, the CDR3 is TGTGCCAGCAGCTCCCAGACAGGGGTGAATTCACCCCTCCACTTT.

CDR3 DNA sequence: TGTGCCAGCAGTTTTCAGGCGTATGGCTACACCTTC. It encodes CASSFQAYGYTF. The rearrangement joins TRBV28 to TRBJ1-2; D is unclear. CDR1 is MDHEN and CDR2 is SYDVKM in the germline V gene. CDR3 length: 12 amino acids. The V and J ends lost 3 bases and 5 bases respectively, with 7 bases between them.

J is TRBJ1-4 and V is TRBV7-9; tentatively, D is TRBD1 (6 bases). This CDR3 has 13 residues. Germline lookup yields CDR1 SEHNR and CDR2 FQNEAQ (reference sequence). Trimming shortened V by 6 bases and J by 8 bases, and 13 bases separated the two germline ends. CDR3 coding DNA: TGTGCCAGCAGTCTCATAGGGGGAGAAAAACTGTTTTTT. It specifies CASSLIGGEKLFF.

The chain carries TRBV7-9 and TRBJ1-6; 8 bases are a match to TRBD1. Germline lookup yields CDR1 SEHNR and CDR2 FQNEAQ (reference sequence). V was clipped by 7 bases and J by 7 bases; unmatched bases: 9. The length of the CDR3 is 15 residues. The CDR3: CASTRTGRLNSPLHF. The CDR3, as DNA: TGTGCCAGCACCCGGACAGGGCGGCTAAATTCACCCCTCCACTTT.

The CDR3, as DNA: TGTGCCAGTAGTAGGGGGCCGTACACCGGGGAGCTGTTTTTT. Encoded protein: CASSRGPYTGELFF. The chain combines TRBV19 with TRBJ2-2, with D perhaps matching TRBD1 (6 bases). The CDR3 has 14 amino acids. The germline V and J ends were trimmed by 4 bases and 3 bases, with 9 bases remaining between them. Germline assignment: CDR1 LNHDA and CDR2 SQIVND (reference sequence).

The CDR3 nucleotides read TGCGCCAGCAGCTTCAACCTACCTAGTTTCTCCGGGGAGCTGTTTTTT. Translating gives CASSFNLPSFSGELFF. This sequence joins TRBV5-1 and TRBJ2-2; D ambiguous. CDR1 SGHRS and CDR2 YFSETQ come from the germline V gene. This CDR3 is 16 amino acids long. Trimming stripped 2 bases from V and 6 bases from J, with 17 bases between.

J is TRBJ2-3 and V is TRBV2; no clear D. The CDR3 is 18 amino acids. CDR1 is SNHLY and CDR2 is FYNNEI in the germline V gene. V lost 8 bases and J 0 bases, leaving 24 bases between the germline ends. As DNA, the CDR3 is TGTGCCAGCCGTGCCAGCCCGTTCCAGGCTGTGAGCACAGATACGCAGTATTTT. This encodes CASRASPFQAVSTDTQYF.

The chain carries TRBV19 and TRBJ2-2; 8 nucleotides align to TRBD2. The CDR3 is made up of 16 amino acids. With V trimmed by 4 bases and J by 4 bases, 8 bases remained unmatched. Germline loops: CDR1 LNHDA, CDR2 SQIVND (reference sequence). The CDR3 DNA reads TGTGCCAGTAGTAGACCGGGGGGGCGAGGCACCGGGGAGCTGTTTTTT. Its protein product is CASSRPGGRGTGELFF.

The sample holds one count of this clone. The rearrangement links TRBV19 to TRBJ2-5; D gene uncertain. The CDR3 runs 14 residues. The germline V and J ends were trimmed by 3 bases and 5 bases, with 13 bases remaining between them. Germline lookup yields CDR1 LNHDA and CDR2 SQIVND (reference sequence). This CDR3 reads CASSISVFPETQYF. The CDR3 DNA sequence: TGTGCCAGTAGTATCTCGGTGTTTCCGGAGACCCAGTACTTC.